The 24 T cell receptor beta chains listed next were all sequenced from one sample in a study of shared clonotypes between healthy human individuals. The method was immunoSEQ multiplex PCR; TCRdb's version includes in-frame clones alone and lacks a portion of them. This sample has about 1.5 million clones; under 99% occur once, and the top ten carry roughly 0.4%. The sequencing sample was made of naive CD4+ T cells sorted from blood. Subset denoted: CD45RA+ positively selected. These receptors were taken from a man aged 30 to 39 in good health.

V gene TRBV7-2 combines with J gene TRBJ1-2; TRBD1 might be the D (5 bases). CDR3 length: 17 amino acids. Germline V gene data show CDR1 as SGHTA and CDR2 as FQGNSA. The V end was cut by 1 base, the J end by 4 bases, with 19 bases between. The chain's CDR3 is CASSLGYNRDPVYGYTF. The CDR3 nucleotides read TGTGCCAGCAGCTTAGGTTATAATAGGGACCCCGTCTATGGCTACACCTTC.

The V call is TRBV9, the J call TRBJ2-7; D is ambiguous. CDR1 and CDR2 (germline): SGDLS, YYNGEE. Trimming took off 0 bases at V and 0 bases at J, with 4 bases between the two ends. This CDR3 contains 13 residues. CDR3 nucleotides: TGTGCCAGCAGCGTAGGAGACTCCTACGAGCAGTACTTC. This codes for CASSVGDSYEQYF.

The V gene is TRBV5-1, the J gene TRBJ2-1; TRBD1 matches 10 bases. The CDR3 has 17 amino acids. After removal of 0 bases from V and 5 bases from J, the junction contained 8 bases not matched to a gene. CDR1 is SGHRS, CDR2 YFSETQ, per germline. CDR3 sequence reads: CASSLGPRGQGNNEQFF. In nucleotides, the CDR3 is TGCGCCAGCAGCTTGGGTCCTAGGGGACAGGGGAACAATGAGCAGTTCTTC.

The CDR3 nucleotides are TGTGCCAGCAGCCTACAAAGGGGGGCGGTGCAGTACTTC. Amino acid sequence: CASSLQRGAVQYF. V usage is TRBV7-3 and J usage is TRBJ2-7; D could derive from TRBD1 or TRBD2 (6 bases each). CDR1 and CDR2 from the germline V gene are SGHTA and FQGTGA. The CDR3 sequence is 13 residues long. The ends were cut back, 5 bases at V and 9 bases at J, with 17 bases in the middle.

The V and J genes are TRBV9 and TRBJ2-1, with TRBD2 identical over 7 bases. V gave up 0 bases and J gave up 7 bases; unmatched junction bases: 13. Germline assignment: CDR1 SGDLS and CDR2 YYNGEE. The CDR3 is made up of 17 amino acids. The CDR3 DNA reads TGTGCCAGCAGCGTAGTTACTAGCGCTCCCGGGTCTAATGAGCAGTTCTTC. It translates to CASSVVTSAPGSNEQFF.

V is TRBV7-3 and J is TRBJ2-5; unclear D gene. CDR1 and CDR2 (germline): SGHTA, FQGTGA. V was trimmed by 5 bases and J by 3 bases, leaving 19 bases between them. The CDR3 length is 16 residues. CDR3 sequence reads: CASSQNALVGKETQYF. DNA for the CDR3: TGTGCCAGCAGCCAAAACGCCCTGGTGGGGAAAGAGACCCAGTACTTC.

V is TRBV5-1 and J is TRBJ2-3; 10 positions agree with TRBD1. Trimming took 5 bases from V and 2 from J; bases not matched to a gene: 26. Looked up from germline, CDR1 is SGHRS and CDR2 is YFSETQ. This CDR3 has 22 residues. CDR3 sequence (DNA): TGCGCCAGCAGGGCGAGGTTTGAGGGGACAGGGGCCCCGGGGCCCCTCACAGATACGCAGTATTTT. It translates to CASRARFEGTGAPGPLTDTQYF.

V gene TRBV18 combines with J gene TRBJ2-5, with D perhaps TRBD2 (6 bases). Trimming removed 4 bases from V and 5 bases from J, with 26 bases in between. Germline V lookup: CDR1 KGHSH, CDR2 LQKENI. This CDR3 comprises 18 residues. CDR3 sequence reads: CASSHLGKSRGFGETQYF. The DNA for the CDR3 is TGTGCCAGCTCACATCTCGGAAAGAGTCGGGGGTTTGGGGAGACCCAGTACTTC.

The chain carries TRBV28 and TRBJ1-2, with D possibly TRBD1 on 6 matching bases. This CDR3 comprises 15 residues. V dropped 0 bases and J dropped 6 bases, with 14 bases sitting between them. Germline CDR1 reads MDHEN; CDR2 reads SYDVKM. The CDR3 DNA reads as TGTGCCAGCAGTTTATGGGGGGGCAGGGTGAATGGCTACACCTTC. It encodes CASSLWGGRVNGYTF.

The V and J genes are TRBV18 and TRBJ2-1; 8 nucleotides align to TRBD1. The V gene's germline CDR1 is KGHSH and CDR2 LQKENI. CDR3 length: 18 amino acids. The J segment lost 5 bases and the V segment lost 1 base, leaving 13 bases of the junction unmatched. For the CDR3, the DNA is TGTGCCAGCTCACCACTTCGGATAGTAAGGGACAGGAACAATGAGCAGTTCTTC. Its translation: CASSPLRIVRDRNNEQFF.

Notes on this clone: Other nucleotide sequences in the sample specify the same CDR3. This rearrangement joins TRBV9 to TRBJ1-5; 11 bases are a match to TRBD1. Germline trimming cut 0 bases from V and 7 bases from J; bases unmatched to any gene: 0. Germline-derived CDR1 and CDR2 are SGDLS and YYNGEE. CDR3 length equals 14 residues. In DNA form, the CDR3 reads TGTGCCAGCAGCGTAGGGACAGGGGGCCAGCCCCAGCATTTT. Translation gives CASSVGTGGQPQHF.

DNA of the CDR3: TGTGCCAGCTCACCACCCAGCAGGGGGCACGGCTATGGCTACACCTTC. It codes for CASSPPSRGHGYGYTF. The V gene is TRBV18, the J gene TRBJ1-2; 8 bases are shared with TRBD1. Trimming at V came to 0 bases and at J to 4 bases, leaving 7 bases not matched to a gene. In germline, CDR1 is KGHSH, CDR2 LQKENI. The CDR3 has 16 amino acids.

This rearrangement joins TRBV4-1 to TRBJ2-2; D is possibly TRBD2 (6 bases). The V gene's germline CDR1 is MGHRA and CDR2 YSYEKL. This CDR3 region has 17 residues. Trimming stripped 0 bases from V and 0 bases from J, with 11 bases between. The CDR3, as DNA: TGCGCCAGCAGCCAAGATAAGGGACTCTCGAACACCGGGGAGCTGTTTTTT. This translates into CASSQDKGLSNTGELFF.

The chain combines TRBV27 with TRBJ1-1, with 7 nucleotides matching TRBD1. This CDR3 region has 15 residues. Trimming cost V 5 bases and J 0 bases; bases outside gene matches: 6. Germline loops: CDR1 MNHEY, CDR2 SMNVEV (reference sequence). The CDR3 sequence: CASSPPGQMNTEAFF. CDR3 bases: TGTGCCAGCAGTCCTCCGGGACAGATGAACACTGAAGCTTTCTTT.

The CDR3 reads CASSLGGGGGPDTQYF. The CDR3 coding sequence is TGTGCCAGCAGCTTAGGTGGGGGCGGCGGGCCAGATACGCAGTATTTT. V is TRBV7-6 and J is TRBJ2-3, with D possibly being TRBD1 (6 bases). V lost 1 base and J lost 4, with 15 bases in between. The CDR3 is 16 residues long. The germline CDR1 and CDR2 sequences are SGHVS and FNYEAQ.

The chain is built from TRBV2 and TRBJ2-4, with 9 bases identical to TRBD1. Germline values: CDR1 SNHLY, CDR2 FYNNEI. The length of the CDR3 is 14 residues. The trim removed 3 bases at V and 7 bases at J, leaving 4 bases unmatched. In DNA form, the CDR3 reads TGTGCCAGCAGTGAGGGACAGGGAAGGAACATTCAGTACTTC. This gives the protein CASSEGQGRNIQYF.

This rearrangement joins TRBV6-5 to TRBJ2-2; D is perhaps TRBD1 (5 bases). Between the trimmed V and J ends, which lost 5 bases and 6 bases, there was a span of 10 bases. The CDR3 extends over 13 amino acids. Germline assignment: CDR1 MNHEY and CDR2 SVGAGI. DNA for the CDR3: TGTGCCAGCAGTCCCAGGGTCCCCGGGGAGCTGTTTTTT. As protein: CASSPRVPGELFF.

V and J are TRBV11-3 and TRBJ2-5; D call uncertain. Looked up from germline, CDR1 is SGHNT and CDR2 is YENEEA. The CDR3 contains 13 residues. V shed 2 bases and J shed 3 bases, with 7 bases lying between them. The CDR3: CASSLKRKETQYF. CDR3 sequence (DNA): TGTGCCAGCAGCTTAAAGCGAAAAGAGACCCAGTACTTC. The full variable domain, in which reference TRBV11-3 and TRBJ2-5 provide the parts outside the CDR3, is EAGVVQSPRYKIIEKKQPVAFWCNPISGHNTLYWYLQNLGQGPELLIRYENEEAVDDSQLPKDRFSAERLKGVDSTLKIQPAELGDSAVYLCASSLKRKETQYFGPGTRLLVL.

V gene TRBV28 combines with J gene TRBJ1-2, with D unclear. CDR1 MDHEN and CDR2 SYDVKM come from the germline V gene. The CDR3 spans 11 residues. V lost 2 bases and J lost 8, with 6 bases in between. The CDR3 coding sequence is TGTGCCAGCAGTTTAAACAGCGGCTACACCTTC. Translated, it gives CASSLNSGYTF.

The CDR3 DNA follows: TGTGCCAGCAGTTTAAAAGGGGCCAATCCTTATAGCAATCAGCCCCAGCATTTT. It encodes CASSLKGANPYSNQPQHF. This rearrangement joins TRBV28 to TRBJ1-5, with a possible D match to TRBD1 (5 bases). V lost 2 bases and J lost 0, with 17 bases in between. The CDR3 totals 18 residues. Per the germline V gene, CDR1 is MDHEN and CDR2 is SYDVKM.

Here the CDR3 reads CASSFETNDNEQFF. The CDR3 nucleotides read TGTGCCAGCAGCTTCGAAACTAACGACAATGAGCAGTTCTTC. The rearrangement uses TRBV5-4 and TRBJ2-1, with D unresolved. The CDR3 is 14 residues long. Germline lookup yields CDR1 SGHNT and CDR2 YYREEE (reference sequence). Deletions cut 2 bases from V and 5 bases from J, with 11 bases between.

V usage is TRBV27 and J usage is TRBJ2-7, with 7 bases matching TRBD1. The CDR3 is made up of 14 amino acids. Germline V gives CDR1 MNHEY, CDR2 SMNVEV (reference sequence). Trimming took 3 bases from V and 6 from J; bases not matched to a gene: 8. The CDR3 nucleotides read TGTGCCAGCAGTTTTTGGGACAGCTTCGGCGAGCAGTACTTC. Protein product: CASSFWDSFGEQYF.

Details on this clone: The sample carries other DNA sequences with the same CDR3. The chain recombines TRBV20-1 with TRBJ2-7; D gene ambiguous. The CDR3 length is 11 residues. V lost 1 base, J lost 6 bases, and 7 bases lay in between. The germline gives CDR1 DFQATT, CDR2 SNEGSKA (reference sequence). CDR3 nucleotides: TGCAGTGCTAGAGGCGTCGGCGAGCAGTACTTC. Its protein is CSARGVGEQYF.

The chain is built from TRBV6-6 and TRBJ2-1, with D tentatively TRBD2 (5 bases). The CDR3 is 14 amino acids. CDR1 and CDR2 from the germline V gene are MNHNY and SVGAGI (reference sequence). V lost 6 bases, J lost 5 bases, and 14 bases lay in between. The CDR3 nucleotides are TGTGCCAGCAGCCCCCCCGGGGTCAACAATGAGCAGTTCTTC. Translating gives CASSPPGVNNEQFF.